A single sample is the source of the 12 T cell receptor beta chains below, sequenced in a study of human T cells and chemical hapten exposure. One entry per CDR3 protein results from TCRdb running MiXCR on the RACE reads. In the table there are around 42,000 distinct CDR3 sequences, 3% to 3.5% of which are singletons. Noted time point: patch test 2, 6 weeks after DPC sensitization. Treatment: therapeutic diphenylcyclopropenone sensitization with weekly scalp DPC. The sequencing used whole blood, collected in connection with sensitization to the hapten diphenylcyclopropenone (DPC). The receptors come from a man aged 40-49 years with alopecia areata. Some clones in this sample may be carry-over from other donors' samples.

In its sample, this clonotype was seen many times. The chain is built from TRBV20-1 and TRBJ2-5; TRBD2 agrees at 13 bases. Germline V lookup: CDR1 DFQATT, CDR2 SNEGSKA (reference sequence). CDR3 length: 14 amino acids. V shed 5 bases and J 5 bases; nucleotides not matched to a gene: 5. The CDR3 DNA follows: TGCAGTGCTCTAACTAGCGGGAGGGGCGAGACCCAGTACTTC. It translates to CSALTSGRGETQYF.

In this sample, this clonotype turned up many times. The chain combines TRBV20-1 with TRBJ2-5; TRBD1 matches 8 bases. Trimming cost V 0 bases and J 2 bases; bases outside gene matches: 8. Germline V lookup: CDR1 DFQATT, CDR2 SNEGSKA (reference sequence). The CDR3 loop spans 16 amino acids. For the CDR3, the DNA is TGCAGTGCTAGAGATGGGGCAGGGGGCTATCAAGAGACCCAGTACTTC. Encoded protein: CSARDGAGGYQETQYF.

This clonotype was seen a handful of times. The chain couples TRBV7-6 to TRBJ2-6, with D maybe TRBD2 (5 bases). Trimming took 5 bases from V and 2 from J, leaving 13 bases between them. The germline V gene has CDR1 SGHVS and CDR2 FNYEAQ. This CDR3 contains 16 residues. CDR3 protein: CASSPQARAGANVLTF. CDR3 DNA: TGTGCCAGCAGCCCCCAAGCGAGGGCTGGGGCCAACGTCCTGACTTTC.

This clonotype was found many times. V usage is TRBV12-3 or TRBV12-4 and J usage is TRBJ2-7; 11 positions match TRBD1. The CDR3 contains 14 residues. The trim removed 4 bases at V and 7 bases at J, leaving 6 bases unmatched. DNA of the CDR3: TGTGCCAGCAGTTCAGGACAGGGGGCGAGGGAGCAGTACTTC. It codes for CASSSGQGAREQYF.

The table lists this clonotype with many counts. The chain uses TRBV12-3 or TRBV12-4 and TRBJ2-6; D ambiguous. V gave up 4 bases and J gave up 2 bases, with 6 bases separating them. The CDR3 covers 14 residues. The CDR3 DNA follows: TGTGCCAGCAGTTCCGCCACTGGGGCCAACGTCCTGACTTTC. Translating gives CASSSATGANVLTF.

This clonotype was seen at least ten times. The rearrangement links TRBV20-1 to TRBJ1-6, with D perhaps TRBD1 (5 bases). This CDR3 region has 15 residues. Looked up from germline, CDR1 is DFQATT and CDR2 is SNEGSKA (reference sequence). Trimming stripped 6 bases from V and 9 bases from J, with 21 bases between. CDR3 loop: CSAQRTGVRGSPLHF. CDR3 DNA: TGCAGTGCCCAACGAACGGGGGTGCGGGGTTCACCCCTCCACTTT.

This clonotype was counted ten times or more. The chain uses TRBV20-1 and TRBJ1-2; TRBD1 matches 8 bases. The CDR3 totals 11 residues. In germline, CDR1 is DFQATT, CDR2 SNEGSKA (reference sequence). Unmatched junction bases numbered 4, after V lost 5 bases and J lost 8 bases. CDR3 nucleotides: TGCAGTGCTGGACAGGGTGGGGGCTACACCTTC. Translation: CSAGQGGGYTF.

In its sample, this clonotype was seen many times. V is TRBV6-5 and J is TRBJ1-2; a weak D match, TRBD1 (5 bases). V lost 4 bases, J lost 4 bases, and 13 bases lay in between. Germline CDR1 reads MNHEY; CDR2 reads SVGAGI. There are 14 residues in the CDR3. CDR3 in amino acids: CASSSQGSGYGYTF. The CDR3, as DNA: TGTGCCAGCAGTTCTCAGGGTTCGGGCTATGGCTACACCTTC.

This clonotype was recorded many times. The chain links TRBV25-1 to TRBJ2-7; possibly TRBD1 or TRBD2 for D (6 bases each). Germline V lookup: CDR1 MGHDK, CDR2 SYGVNS. This CDR3 has 17 amino acids. The ends were cut back, 0 bases at V and 5 bases at J, with 20 bases in the middle. CDR3 protein: CASSEYSGGASRDEQYF. The CDR3, as DNA: TGTGCCAGCAGTGAATATTCCGGGGGCGCGAGTCGGGACGAGCAGTACTTC.

This clonotype was picked up a small number of times. The chain employs TRBV6-2 or TRBV6-3 and TRBJ1-5, with D hard to call. Germline CDR1 is MNHEY and CDR2 is SVGEGT. V gave up 0 bases and J gave up 4 bases, with 7 bases separating them. The CDR3 consists of 14 residues. CDR3 coding DNA: TGTGCCAGCAGTTACTCACTGCCTAATCAGCCCCAGCATTTT. Protein sequence: CASSYSLPNQPQHF.

The chain uses TRBV18 and TRBJ1-1; no firm D call. Trimming pared 1 base from V and 0 bases from J, leaving 0 bases between. CDR1 is KGHSH and CDR2 is LQKENI in the germline V gene. The CDR3 contains 12 residues. For the CDR3, the DNA is TGTGCCAGCTCACCACTGAACACTGAAGCTTTCTTT. Translating it yields CASSPLNTEAFF.

This clonotype came up a few times. This sequence joins TRBV6-2 or TRBV6-3 and TRBJ2-3; 7 bases line up with TRBD1. J lost 2 bases, V lost 6 bases, and 5 bases had no gene match. Germline CDR1 is MNHEY and CDR2 is SVGEGT. The CDR3 length is 14 residues. Here the CDR3 DNA reads TGTGCCAGCAGGAGGGACAGTAACACAGATACGCAGTATTTT. This translates into CASRRDSNTDTQYF.